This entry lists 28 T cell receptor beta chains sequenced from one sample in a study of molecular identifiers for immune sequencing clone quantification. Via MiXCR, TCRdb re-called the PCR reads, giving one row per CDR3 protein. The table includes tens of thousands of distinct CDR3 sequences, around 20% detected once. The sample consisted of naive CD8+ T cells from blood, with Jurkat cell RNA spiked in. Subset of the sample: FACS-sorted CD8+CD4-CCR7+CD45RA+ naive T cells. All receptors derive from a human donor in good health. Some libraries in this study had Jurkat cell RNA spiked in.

The DNA for the CDR3 is TGCGCCAGCAGCTTGAGGGCGAGGTCCTACAATGAGCAGTTCTTC. Translating it yields CASSLRARSYNEQFF. The V and J genes are TRBV5-1 and TRBJ2-1; D gene unclear. CDR3 length equals 15 residues. Germline values: CDR1 SGHRS, CDR2 YFSETQ. Trimming pared 1 base from V and 1 base from J, leaving 9 bases between.

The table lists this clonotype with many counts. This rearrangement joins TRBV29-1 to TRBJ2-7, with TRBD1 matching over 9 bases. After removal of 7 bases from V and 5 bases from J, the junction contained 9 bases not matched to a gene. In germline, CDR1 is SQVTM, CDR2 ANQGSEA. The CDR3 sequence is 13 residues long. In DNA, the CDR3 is TGCAGCGCGACCGGGACAGGGATGAACGAGCAGTACTTC. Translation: CSATGTGMNEQYF.

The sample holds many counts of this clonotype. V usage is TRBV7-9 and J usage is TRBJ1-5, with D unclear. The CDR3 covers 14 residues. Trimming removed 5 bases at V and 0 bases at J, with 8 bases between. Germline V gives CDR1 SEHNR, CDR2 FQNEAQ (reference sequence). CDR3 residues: CASSLDDSNQPQHF. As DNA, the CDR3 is TGTGCCAGCAGCCTCGATGATAGCAATCAGCCCCAGCATTTT.

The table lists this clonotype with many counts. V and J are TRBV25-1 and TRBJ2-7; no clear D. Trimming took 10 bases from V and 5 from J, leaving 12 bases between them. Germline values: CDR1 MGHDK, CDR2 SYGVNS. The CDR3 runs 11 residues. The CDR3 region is CAIHLGNEQYF. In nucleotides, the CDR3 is TGTGCCATCCACCTGGGCAACGAGCAGTACTTC.

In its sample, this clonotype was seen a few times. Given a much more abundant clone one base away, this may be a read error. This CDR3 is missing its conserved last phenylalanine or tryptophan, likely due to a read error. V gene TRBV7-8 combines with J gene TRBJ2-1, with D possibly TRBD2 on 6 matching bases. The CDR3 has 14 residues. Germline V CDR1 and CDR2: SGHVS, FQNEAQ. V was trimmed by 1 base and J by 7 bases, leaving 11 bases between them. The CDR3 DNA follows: TGTGCCAGCAGCTTAGGACGGGGACTGAATGAGCAGTTCTCC. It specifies CASSLGRGLNEQFS.

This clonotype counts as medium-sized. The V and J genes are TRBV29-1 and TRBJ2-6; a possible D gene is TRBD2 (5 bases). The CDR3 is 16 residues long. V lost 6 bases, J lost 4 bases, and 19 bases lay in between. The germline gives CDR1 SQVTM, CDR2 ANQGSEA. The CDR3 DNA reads TGCAGCGTAACGGGCCTTGAGGGCCGAGGGGCCAACGTCCTGACTTTC. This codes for CSVTGLEGRGANVLTF. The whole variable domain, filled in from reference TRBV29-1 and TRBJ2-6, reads SAVISQKPSRDICQRGTSLTIQCQVDSQVTMMFWYRQQPGQSLTLIATANQGSEATYESGFVIDKFPISRPNLTFSTLTVSNMSPEDSSIYLCSVTGLEGRGANVLTFGAGSRLTVL.

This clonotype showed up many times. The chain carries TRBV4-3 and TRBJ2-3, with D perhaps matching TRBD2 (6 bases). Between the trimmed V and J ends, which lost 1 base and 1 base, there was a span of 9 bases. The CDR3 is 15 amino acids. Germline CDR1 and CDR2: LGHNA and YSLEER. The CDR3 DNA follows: TGCGCCAGCAGCCAAGTCGGCGGGGGCACAGATACGCAGTATTTT. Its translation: CASSQVGGGTDTQYF.

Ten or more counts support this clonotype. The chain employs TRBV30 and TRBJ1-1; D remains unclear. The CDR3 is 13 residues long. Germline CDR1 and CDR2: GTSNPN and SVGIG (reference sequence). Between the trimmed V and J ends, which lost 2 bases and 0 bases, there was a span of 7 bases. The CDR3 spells CAWSLSLNTEAFF. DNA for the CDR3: TGTGCCTGGAGTCTATCCCTGAACACTGAAGCTTTCTTT.

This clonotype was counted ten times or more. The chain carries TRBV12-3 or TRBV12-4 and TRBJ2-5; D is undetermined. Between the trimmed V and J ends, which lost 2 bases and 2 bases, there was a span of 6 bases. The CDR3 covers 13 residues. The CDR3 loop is CASSLQEQETQYF. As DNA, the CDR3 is TGTGCCAGCAGTTTACAGGAACAAGAGACCCAGTACTTC.

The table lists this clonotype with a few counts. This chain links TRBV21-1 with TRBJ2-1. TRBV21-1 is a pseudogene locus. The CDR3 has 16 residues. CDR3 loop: CASSRKRERSYNEQFF. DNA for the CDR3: TGTGCCAGCAGCAGGAAGCGGGAGCGGTCCTACAATGAGCAGTTCTTC.

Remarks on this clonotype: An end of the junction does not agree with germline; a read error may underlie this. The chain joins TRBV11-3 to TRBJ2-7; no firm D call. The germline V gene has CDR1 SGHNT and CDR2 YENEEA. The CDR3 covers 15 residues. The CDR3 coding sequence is TGTGCCAGCAGCTTAGCCCGACAAGACCGCTACGAGCAGCACTTC. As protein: CASSLARQDRYEQHF.

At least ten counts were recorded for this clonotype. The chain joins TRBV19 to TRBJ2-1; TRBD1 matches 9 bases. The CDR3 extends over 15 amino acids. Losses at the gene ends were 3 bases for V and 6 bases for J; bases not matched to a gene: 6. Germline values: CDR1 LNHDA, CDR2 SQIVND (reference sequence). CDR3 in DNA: TGTGCCAGTAGTATTGTAGGGACAGGGAGCAATGAGCAGTTCTTC. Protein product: CASSIVGTGSNEQFF.

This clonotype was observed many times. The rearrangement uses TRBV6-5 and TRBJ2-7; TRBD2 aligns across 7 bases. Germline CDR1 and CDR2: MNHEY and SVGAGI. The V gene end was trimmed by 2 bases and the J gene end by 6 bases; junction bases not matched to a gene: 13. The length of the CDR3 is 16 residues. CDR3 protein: CASSYPTGRWRCEQYF. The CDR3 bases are TGTGCCAGCAGTTACCCGACCGGGAGGTGGAGATGCGAGCAGTACTTC.

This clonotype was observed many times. The CDR3 here is CASSTGRGAITEAFF. The CDR3 nucleotides read TGTGCCAGCAGCACCGGCAGGGGGGCCATCACTGAAGCTTTCTTT. This chain uses TRBV7-9 with TRBJ1-1, with 7 nucleotides matching TRBD1. Germline CDR1 SEHNR, CDR2 FQNEAQ (reference sequence). The CDR3 length is 15 residues. The ends lost 5 bases at V and 4 bases at J; junction bases unmatched: 10.

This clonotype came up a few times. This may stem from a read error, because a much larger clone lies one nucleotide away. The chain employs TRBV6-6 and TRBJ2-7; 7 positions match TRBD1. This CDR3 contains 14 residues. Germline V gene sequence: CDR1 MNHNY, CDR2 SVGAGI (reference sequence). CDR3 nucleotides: TGTGCCCGCAGTACCTCGGGACAGTTATTTCCCGGGTACTTC. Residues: CARSTSGQLFPGYF.

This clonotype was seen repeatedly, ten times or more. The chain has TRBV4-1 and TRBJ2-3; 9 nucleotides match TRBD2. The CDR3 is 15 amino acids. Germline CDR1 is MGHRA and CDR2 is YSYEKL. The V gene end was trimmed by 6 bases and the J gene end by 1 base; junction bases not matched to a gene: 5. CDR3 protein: CASRWREGRTDTQYF. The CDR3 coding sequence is TGCGCCAGCAGGTGGCGGGAGGGACGCACAGATACGCAGTATTTT.

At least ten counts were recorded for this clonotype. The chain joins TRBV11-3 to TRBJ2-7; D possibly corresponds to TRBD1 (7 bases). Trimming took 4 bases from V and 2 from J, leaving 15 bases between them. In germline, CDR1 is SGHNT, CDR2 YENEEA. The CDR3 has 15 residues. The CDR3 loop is CASSSYRGLAYEQYF. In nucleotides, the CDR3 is TGTGCCAGCAGCTCGTACAGGGGACTCGCCTACGAGCAGTACTTC.

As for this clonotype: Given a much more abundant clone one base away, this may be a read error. The CDR3 spells CAIQAGDNEQFF. The CDR3 nucleotides read TGTGCCATCCAGGCGGGTGACAATGAGCAGTTCTTC. V is TRBV10-3 and J is TRBJ2-1; TRBD2 is a possible D gene (5 bases). This CDR3 spans 12 amino acids. CDR1 is ENHRY, CDR2 SYGVKD, per germline. V lost 8 bases and J lost 5, with 10 bases in between.

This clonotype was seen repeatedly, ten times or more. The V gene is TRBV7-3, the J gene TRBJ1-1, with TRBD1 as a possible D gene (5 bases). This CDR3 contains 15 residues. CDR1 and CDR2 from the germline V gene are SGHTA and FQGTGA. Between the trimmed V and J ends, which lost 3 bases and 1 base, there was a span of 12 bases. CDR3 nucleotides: TGTGCCAGCAGCTTGATCCGACAGCAGAACACTGAAGCTTTCTTT. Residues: CASSLIRQQNTEAFF.

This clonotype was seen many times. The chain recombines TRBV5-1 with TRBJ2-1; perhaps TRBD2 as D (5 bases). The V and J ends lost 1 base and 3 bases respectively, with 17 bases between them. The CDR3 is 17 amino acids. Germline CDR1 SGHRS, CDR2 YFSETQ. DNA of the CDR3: TGCGCCAGCAGCTTGTTTGGAAGCGGTGAGGGCTACAATGAGCAGTTCTTC. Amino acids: CASSLFGSGEGYNEQFF.

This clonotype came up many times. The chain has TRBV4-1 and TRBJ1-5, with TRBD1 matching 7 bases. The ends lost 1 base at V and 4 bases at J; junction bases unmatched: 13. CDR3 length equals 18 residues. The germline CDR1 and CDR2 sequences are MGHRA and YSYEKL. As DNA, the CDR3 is TGCGCCAGCAGCCAAGGTCAAACCGGGACAGAAAAGAATCAGCCCCAGCATTTT. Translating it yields CASSQGQTGTEKNQPQHF.

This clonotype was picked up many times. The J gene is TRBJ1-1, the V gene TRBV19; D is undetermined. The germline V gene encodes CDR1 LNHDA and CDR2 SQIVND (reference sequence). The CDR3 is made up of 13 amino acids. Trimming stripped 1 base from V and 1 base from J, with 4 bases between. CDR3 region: CASSIGPNTEAFF. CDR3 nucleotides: TGTGCCAGTAGTATAGGGCCGAACACTGAAGCTTTCTTT.

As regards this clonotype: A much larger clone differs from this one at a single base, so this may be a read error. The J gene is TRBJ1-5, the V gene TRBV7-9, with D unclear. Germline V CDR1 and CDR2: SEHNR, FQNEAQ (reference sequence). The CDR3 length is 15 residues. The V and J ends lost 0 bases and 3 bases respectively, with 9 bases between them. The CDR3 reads CASSLADGYNQPQHF. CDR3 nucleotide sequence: TGTGCCAGCAGCTTAGCGGACGGCTACAATCAGCCCCAGCATTTT.

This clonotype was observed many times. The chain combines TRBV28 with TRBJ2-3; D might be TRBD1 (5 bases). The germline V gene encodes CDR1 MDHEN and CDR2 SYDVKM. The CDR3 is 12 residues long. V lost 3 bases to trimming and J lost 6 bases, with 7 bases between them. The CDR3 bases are TGTGCCAGCAGTTTTTGGGGCGATACGCAGTATTTT. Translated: CASSFWGDTQYF.

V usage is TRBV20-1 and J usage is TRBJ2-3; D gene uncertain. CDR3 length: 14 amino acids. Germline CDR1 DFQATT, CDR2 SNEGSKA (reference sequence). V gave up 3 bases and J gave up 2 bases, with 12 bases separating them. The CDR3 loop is CSARGHYPTDTQYF. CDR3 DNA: TGCAGTGCTAGGGGTCACTACCCCACAGATACGCAGTATTTT.

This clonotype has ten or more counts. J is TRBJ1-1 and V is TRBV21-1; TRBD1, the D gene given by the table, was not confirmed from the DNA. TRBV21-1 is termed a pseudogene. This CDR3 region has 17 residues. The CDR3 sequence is CASSNSRGIPGGTEAFF. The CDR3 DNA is TGTGCCAGCAGCAACAGCCGTGGGATCCCCGGGGGCACTGAAGCTTTCTTT.

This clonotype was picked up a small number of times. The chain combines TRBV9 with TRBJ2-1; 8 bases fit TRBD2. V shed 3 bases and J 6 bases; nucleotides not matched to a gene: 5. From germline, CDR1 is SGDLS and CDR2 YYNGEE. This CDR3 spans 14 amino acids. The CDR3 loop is CASSAAGVPNEQFF. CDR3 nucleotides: TGTGCCAGCAGCGCAGCGGGAGTCCCCAATGAGCAGTTCTTC.

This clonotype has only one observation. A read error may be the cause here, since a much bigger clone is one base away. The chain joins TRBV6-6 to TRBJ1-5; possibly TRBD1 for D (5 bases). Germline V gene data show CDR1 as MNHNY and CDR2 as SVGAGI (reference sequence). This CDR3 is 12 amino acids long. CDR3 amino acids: CVSTLGGQPQHF. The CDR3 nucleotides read TGTGTCAGCACCCTGGGGGGTCAGCCCCAGCATTTT.